These 5 T cell receptor beta chains share one sample of origin, sequenced in a study of OX40 agonist ivuxolimab in advanced cancers. Method: immunoSEQ multiplex PCR; TCRdb's copy keeps in-frame clones and lacks some. The data show about 78,000 clones, with more than 75% seen just once and around 0.23% held by the top ten. The sequencing used CD4+ or CD8+ T cells sorted from blood, collected in a trial of the OX40 agonist ivuxolimab. These receptors were collected from an adult with an advanced solid tumor such as melanoma, head and neck, liver or kidney cancer.

This clone is medium-sized by share. This rearrangement joins TRBV28 to TRBJ2-7; D ambiguous. CDR3 length: 13 amino acids. Germline V gene lookup returns CDR1 MDHEN and CDR2 SYDVKM. V lost 5 bases, J lost 0 bases, and 8 bases lay in between. The DNA of the CDR3 is TGTGCCAGCAGTGCCCGAAACTCCTACGAGCAGTACTTC. It codes for CASSARNSYEQYF.

This chain uses TRBV29-1 with TRBJ1-1; D not certain. Looked up from germline, CDR1 is SQVTM and CDR2 is ANQGSEA. CDR3 size: 11 residues. Deletions cut 6 bases from V and 7 bases from J, with 12 bases between. CDR3 nucleotide sequence: TGCAGCGTCGTCCGATGGGGTGAAGCTTTCTTT. This translates into CSVVRWGEAFF.

In DNA, the CDR3 is TGTGCCAGCAGTGATTGGGCGCCGAACCAAGAGACCCAGTACTTC. This sequence encodes CASSDWAPNQETQYF. The J gene is TRBJ2-5, the V gene TRBV6-1; D uncertain. CDR1 is MNHNS and CDR2 is SASEGT in the germline V gene. Trimming pared 3 bases from V and 0 bases from J, leaving 11 bases between. This CDR3 has 15 amino acids.

The chain has TRBV6-5 and TRBJ2-2; D unresolved. Per germline, CDR1 MNHEY and CDR2 SVGAGI. With 8 bases removed from V and 5 bases from J, the gap between germline ends came to 15 bases. The CDR3 has 14 residues. CDR3 amino acids: CASGTDRITGELFF. As DNA, the CDR3 is TGTGCCAGCGGCACGGACCGAATAACCGGGGAGCTGTTTTTT.

The chain combines TRBV18 with TRBJ2-1; 14 positions match TRBD2. Germline loops: CDR1 KGHSH, CDR2 LQKENI. Unmatched junction bases numbered 2, after V lost 3 bases and J lost 7 bases. The CDR3 sequence is 15 residues long. The CDR3 nucleotides are TGTGCCAGCTCACCCGGGACTAGCGGGAGTAATGAGCAGTTCTTC. This codes for CASSPGTSGSNEQFF.